Given below is one T cell receptor (beta chain) in context. This record comes from a study of memory CD4+ T cells and cytomegalovirus serostatus. Whole-study context: Healthy Belgian adult donors included roughly nine CMV-positive and 24 CMV-negative people.

The V end was cut by 0 bases, the J end by 4 bases, with 11 bases between. This CDR3 region has 14 residues. Germline V lookup: CDR1 SGHRS, CDR2 YFSETQ. Original methodology: Out-of-frame sequences were removed, leaving 2,000,000 or so distinct TCRbeta sequences. Assay: immunoSEQ multiplex PCR; the TCRdb copy retains only in-frame clones and omits some. That table gives V, J and clone size, and the DNA gave D and trimming. The top ten clones hold about 0.79% of a sample with tens of thousands of clones, roughly 83% of them seen once. Single viable CD3+CD4+CD8-CD45RO+ cells were sorted as the memory CD4+ T cells.

The sequence was collected from an adult in good health and CMV-seronegative. The gene calls are TRBV5-1 and TRBJ2-7, with D possibly matching TRBD2 (7 bases). The sample comprised memory CD4+ T cells from blood. This CDR3 is CASSLARGGYEQYF. Here the CDR3 DNA reads TGCGCCAGCAGCTTGGCCAGGGGAGGGTACGAGCAGTACTTC. Together with reference TRBV5-1 and TRBJ2-7, the CDR3 gives the full variable domain: KAGVTQTPRYLIKTRGQQVTLSCSPISGHRSVSWYQQTPGQGLQFLFEYFSETQRNKGNFPGRFSGRQFSNSRSEMNVSTLELGDSALYLCASSLARGGYEQYFGPGTRLTVT.